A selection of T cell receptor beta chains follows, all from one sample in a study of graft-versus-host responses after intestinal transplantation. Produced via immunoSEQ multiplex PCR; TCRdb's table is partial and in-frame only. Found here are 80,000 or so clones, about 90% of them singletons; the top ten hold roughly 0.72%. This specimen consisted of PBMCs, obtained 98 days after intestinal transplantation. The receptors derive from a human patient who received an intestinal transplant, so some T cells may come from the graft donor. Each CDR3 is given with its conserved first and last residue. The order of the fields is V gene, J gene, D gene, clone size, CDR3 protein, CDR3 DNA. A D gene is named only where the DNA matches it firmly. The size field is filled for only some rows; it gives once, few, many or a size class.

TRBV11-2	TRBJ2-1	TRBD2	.	CASSLGLAGINEQFF	TGTGCCAGCAGCTTGGGACTAGCGGGGATCAATGAGCAGTTCTTC
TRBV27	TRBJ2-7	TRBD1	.	CASSTSGTGGLEQYF	TGTGCCAGCAGTACCTCCGGGACAGGGGGCTTGGAGCAGTACTTC
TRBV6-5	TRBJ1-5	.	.	CARGHYNQPQHF	TGTGCCAGGGGACATTACAATCAGCCCCAGCATTTT
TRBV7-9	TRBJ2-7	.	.	CASSLEGTGYIKQYF	TGTGCCAGCAGCTTAGAGGGGACTGGGTATATCAAGCAGTACTTC
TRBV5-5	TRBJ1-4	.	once	CASSLGAGGPTNEKLFF	TGTGCCAGCAGCTTGGGGGCCGGCGGTCCAACTAATGAAAAACTGTTTTTT
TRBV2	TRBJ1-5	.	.	CASSPQGYSNQPQHF	TGTGCCAGCAGTCCACAGGGTTATAGCAATCAGCCCCAGCATTTT
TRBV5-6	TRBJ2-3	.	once	CASSWADTQYF	TGTGCCAGCAGCTGGGCAGATACGCAGTATTTT
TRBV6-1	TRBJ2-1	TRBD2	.	CASSASGSGDEQFF	TGTGCCAGCAGTGCCAGCGGGAGTGGCGATGAGCAGTTCTTC
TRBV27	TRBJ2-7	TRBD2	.	CASSLLASGGPYEQYF	TGTGCCAGCAGTTTACTTGCTAGCGGGGGACCCTACGAGCAGTACTTC
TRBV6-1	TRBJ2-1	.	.	CASRSEGSYNEQFF	TGTGCCAGCAGATCGGAGGGGTCCTACAATGAGCAGTTCTTC
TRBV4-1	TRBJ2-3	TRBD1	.	CASTPQGVPDTQYF	TGCGCCAGCACCCCGCAGGGGGTCCCAGATACGCAGTATTTT
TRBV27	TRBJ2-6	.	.	CASSLSSLPFLSGANVLTF	TGTGCCAGCAGTTTATCATCACTCCCCTTTCTCTCTGGGGCCAACGTCCTGACTTTC
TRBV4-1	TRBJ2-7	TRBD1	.	CASSQDLGDRFSYEQYF	TGCGCCAGCAGCCAAGATTTAGGGGACAGGTTCTCCTACGAGCAGTACTTC
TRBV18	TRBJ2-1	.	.	CASSPIDGGGHQFF	TGTGCCAGCTCACCGATTGATGGAGGAGGCCACCAGTTCTTC
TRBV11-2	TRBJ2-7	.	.	CASSQLRGYEQYF	TGTGCCAGCAGCCAACTTAGGGGCTACGAGCAGTACTTC
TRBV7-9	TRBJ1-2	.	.	CASSLGAGEGYGYTF	TGTGCCAGCAGCTTAGGAGCAGGGGAAGGCTATGGCTACACCTTC
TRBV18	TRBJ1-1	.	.	CASSGKENTEAFF	TGTGCCAGCTCAGGGAAAGAGAACACTGAAGCTTTCTTT
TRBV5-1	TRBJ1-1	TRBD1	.	CASSFQQGAANTEAFF	TGCGCCAGCAGCTTCCAACAGGGGGCTGCGAACACTGAAGCTTTCTTT
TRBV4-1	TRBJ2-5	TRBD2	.	CASSLGGTSGGPSETQYF	TGCGCCAGCAGCCTTGGAGGGACTAGCGGGGGGCCATCAGAGACCCAGTACTTC
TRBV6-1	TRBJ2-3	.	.	CASSETFTDTQYF	TGTGCCAGCAGTGAAACCTTCACAGATACGCAGTATTTT
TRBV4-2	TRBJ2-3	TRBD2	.	CASSQAEGGGGSTDTQYF	TGTGCCAGCAGCCAAGCCGAGGGGGGCGGGGGGTCCACAGATACGCAGTATTTT
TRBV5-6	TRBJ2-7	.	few	CASSLGESEQYF	TGTGCCAGCAGCTTGGGGGAAAGCGAGCAGTACTTC
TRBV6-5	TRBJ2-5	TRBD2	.	CASTPLAGQETQYF	TGTGCCAGCACCCCCCTAGCGGGCCAAGAGACCCAGTACTTC
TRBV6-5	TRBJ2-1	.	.	CASSFDTYNEQFF	TGTGCCAGCAGTTTCGACACTTACAATGAGCAGTTCTTC
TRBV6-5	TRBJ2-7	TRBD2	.	CASSYSLRGGWEQYF	TGTGCCAGCAGTTACTCCCTGCGGGGGGGCTGGGAGCAGTACTTC
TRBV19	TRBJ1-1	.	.	CASSIPGGLLNTEAFF	TGTGCCAGTAGTATCCCGGGAGGGTTGTTGAACACTGAAGCTTTCTTT
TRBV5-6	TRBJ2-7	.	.	CASSPSLSDRVLSYEQYF	TGTGCCAGCAGCCCCTCCTTAAGCGACAGAGTCCTCTCCTACGAGCAGTACTTC
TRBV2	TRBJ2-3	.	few	CASSEVGLVSTDTQYF	TGTGCCAGCAGTGAAGTAGGGCTCGTTAGCACAGATACGCAGTATTTT
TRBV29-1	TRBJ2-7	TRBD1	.	CSASLGDSYEQYF	TGCAGCGCCTCCTTAGGGGACAGCTACGAGCAGTACTTC
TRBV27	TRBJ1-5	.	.	CASSLGRAQPQHF	TGTGCCAGCAGTTTGGGGAGGGCACAGCCCCAGCATTTT
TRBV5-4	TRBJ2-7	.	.	CASSLRRDRYSYEQYF	TGTGCCAGCAGCTTGAGGAGAGACAGGTACTCCTACGAGCAGTACTTC
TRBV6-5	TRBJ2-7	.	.	CASSKTQGREQYF	TGTGCCAGCAGCAAGACGCAGGGGCGCGAGCAGTACTTC
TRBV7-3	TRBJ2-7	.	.	CASSLTSGFEGEQYF	TGTGCCAGCAGCTTAACGTCCGGGTTTGAGGGGGAGCAGTACTTC
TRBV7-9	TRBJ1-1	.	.	CASSLALVNTEAFF	TGTGCCAGCAGCTTAGCGCTGGTTAACACTGAAGCTTTCTTT
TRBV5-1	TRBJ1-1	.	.	CASSLWGSTEAFF	TGCGCCAGCAGCTTGTGGGGGAGCACTGAAGCTTTCTTT
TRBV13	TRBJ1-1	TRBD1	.	CASSSTGGNTEAFF	TGTGCCAGCAGCTCGACAGGGGGGAACACTGAAGCTTTCTTT
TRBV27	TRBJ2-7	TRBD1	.	CASSSYLTGADPYEQYF	TGTGCCAGCAGTTCCTACCTCACAGGGGCGGACCCCTACGAGCAGTACTTC
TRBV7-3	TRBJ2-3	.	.	CASSLDIGTDTQYF	TGTGCCAGCAGCTTGGACATAGGCACAGATACGCAGTATTTT
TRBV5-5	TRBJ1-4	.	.	CASSLRTYGEEKLFF	TGTGCCAGCAGCTTGAGGACGTACGGGGAAGAAAAACTGTTTTTT
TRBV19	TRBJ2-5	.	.	CASSRSLSETQYF	TGTGCCAGTAGTCGGTCGCTCTCAGAGACCCAGTACTTC
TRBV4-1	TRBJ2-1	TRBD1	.	CASSQDQGATEQFF	TGCGCCAGCAGCCAAGATCAGGGGGCGACTGAGCAGTTCTTC